This note documents a single TCR beta chain sequence. Its antigen is unknown. TCRdb recomputed calls from the reads with MiXCR, one row per CDR3 protein. The repertoire includes fewer than 1,000,000 distinct CDR3 sequences, around 30% of them detected once, and 11% to 15% sits in the top ten. These data come from a study of T cell repertoires in cytomegalovirus infection. The CDR3 is 15 residues long. V was shortened by 5 bases and J by 1 base, with 14 bases between the two germline ends. Germline CDR1 and CDR2: SGHVS and FNYEAQ. This TCR was recovered from a human donor in good health (CMV status not recorded). Some clones in this sample may be carry-over from other donors' samples. The chain is built from TRBV7-6 and TRBJ1-2; no reliable D call. The sample was cultured CD8+ T cells from PBMCs, taken from culture after CMV antigen stimulation. In DNA form, the CDR3 reads TGTGCCAGCAGCCTAGTCCCGAATGATAACTATGGCTACACCTTC. Its protein product is CASSLVPNDNYGYTF.